Listed here are 20 T cell receptor beta chains from one sample, sequenced in a study of cytomegalovirus exposure and HLA in healthy donors. In the PCR, 60 Vbeta and 13 Jbeta primers were used. Clones were read by immunoSEQ multiplex PCR, and TCRdb kept only the in-frame ones, dropping some. The data hold approximately 160,000 clones, with 75% to 85% observed a single time. Sequences were obtained from PBMCs. The source of these receptors is a woman aged 50 to 60 in good health and CMV-seropositive.

The chain has TRBV5-1 and TRBJ2-7; weak D call: TRBD1 (5 bases). The CDR3 is 12 amino acids. Trimming removed 4 bases from V and 4 bases from J, with 9 bases in between. Per germline, CDR1 SGHRS and CDR2 YFSETQ. The CDR3 DNA sequence: TGCGCCAGCAGCCAAGACAGATACGAGCAGTACTTC. This encodes CASSQDRYEQYF.

This chain joins TRBV5-1 and TRBJ1-6, with a tentative D call TRBD1 (5 bases). The germline gives CDR1 SGHRS, CDR2 YFSETQ. Trimming stripped 3 bases from V and 8 bases from J, with 15 bases between. The CDR3 loop spans 15 amino acids. Written as DNA, the CDR3 is TGCGCCAGCAGCTCCCTCGGGGGTAAGGATTCACCCCTCCACTTT. Translation: CASSSLGGKDSPLHF.

The chain links TRBV5-4 to TRBJ1-1; 7 nucleotides align to TRBD1. The CDR3 has 15 amino acids. The junction had 5 bases not matched to a gene; V was cut back by 3 bases and J by 0 bases. CDR1 is SGHNT and CDR2 is YYREEE in the germline V gene (reference sequence). CDR3: CASSWDSTMNTEAFF. In DNA, the CDR3 is TGTGCCAGCAGCTGGGACAGCACTATGAACACTGAAGCTTTCTTT.

This chain connects TRBV5-1 to TRBJ2-3; TRBD1 aligns across 7 bases. In germline, CDR1 is SGHRS, CDR2 YFSETQ. The CDR3 runs to 15 residues. The V segment lost 4 bases and the J segment 2 bases; nucleotides outside the gene matches: 7. Here the CDR3 reads CASSTGQWDTDTQYF. The CDR3 nucleotides read TGCGCCAGCAGCACGGGACAGTGGGACACAGATACGCAGTATTTT.

The rearrangement links TRBV4-1 to TRBJ1-4; perhaps TRBD1 as D (5 bases). CDR3 length: 16 residues. Germline V gene lookup returns CDR1 MGHRA and CDR2 YSYEKL. V lost 3 bases and J 0 bases, leaving 11 bases between the germline ends. CDR3 loop: CASSQRGRATNEKLFF. The CDR3, as DNA: TGCGCCAGCAGCCAGCGGGGCAGAGCAACTAATGAAAAACTGTTTTTT.

The chain employs TRBV15 and TRBJ2-7; weak D call: TRBD2 (6 bases). V was trimmed by 6 bases and J by 4 bases, leaving 13 bases between them. Germline CDR1 is LNHNV and CDR2 is YYDKDF (reference sequence). The CDR3 sequence is 13 residues long. The CDR3 reads CATSAGGGYEQYF. CDR3 in DNA: TGTGCCACCAGTGCGGGTGGGGGGTACGAGCAGTACTTC.

The chain links TRBV9 to TRBJ1-2; a possible D gene is TRBD1 (5 bases). Germline V gene lookup returns CDR1 SGDLS and CDR2 YYNGEE. Trimming cost V 3 bases and J 8 bases, with 20 bases left between them. CDR3 length: 15 residues. This CDR3 is CASSEGLQGVRGYTF. The CDR3 coding sequence is TGTGCCAGCAGCGAGGGTCTTCAGGGCGTAAGGGGCTACACCTTC.

The V gene is TRBV6-1, the J gene TRBJ1-1; TRBD1 agrees at 7 bases. J was trimmed by 5 bases and V by 2 bases; bases with no gene match: 5. The CDR3 consists of 14 residues. The germline V gene encodes CDR1 MNHNS and CDR2 SASEGT. The CDR3 DNA sequence: TGTGCCAGCAGTGAATCAGGGGGAGGTACTGAAGCTTTCTTT. Translated, it gives CASSESGGGTEAFF.

This sequence joins TRBV9 and TRBJ2-1; 7 nucleotides match TRBD2. The CDR3 is 16 amino acids. Germline V gene sequence: CDR1 SGDLS, CDR2 YYNGEE. Unmatched junction bases numbered 3, after V lost 0 bases and J lost 0 bases. CDR3 nucleotide sequence: TGTGCCAGCAGCGTAGTAAGCGGGGTCTCCTACAATGAGCAGTTCTTC. As protein: CASSVVSGVSYNEQFF.

The chain employs TRBV27 and TRBJ2-1, with D tentatively TRBD1 (6 bases). Per germline, CDR1 MNHEY and CDR2 SMNVEV (reference sequence). The length of the CDR3 is 14 residues. The V end lost 6 bases, the J end lost 6 bases, and 15 bases lay between the germline ends. The CDR3 coding sequence is TGTGCCAGCAGCAACCGGGACAAGGGCAATGAGCAGTTCTTC. Amino acid sequence: CASSNRDKGNEQFF.

The chain is built from TRBV9 and TRBJ1-6, with 9 bases aligning to TRBD1. V trimming: 4 bases; J trimming: 8 bases; junction bases outside the gene matches: 7. Germline CDR1 and CDR2: SGDLS and YYNGEE. The CDR3 has 15 amino acids. The CDR3 here is CASSRQGDQDSPLHF. The DNA for the CDR3 is TGTGCCAGCAGCAGACAGGGGGATCAGGATTCACCCCTCCACTTT.

The CDR3 nucleotides read TGTGCCAGCAGCCAAGAAGGGGCAGGGAGGGCCCGGATTAATGAAAAACTGTTTTTT. Translated, it gives CASSQEGAGRARINEKLFF. V is TRBV4-2 and J is TRBJ1-4, with D possibly matching TRBD1 (5 bases). The CDR3 length is 19 residues. Germline CDR1 LGHNA, CDR2 YNFKEQ. V was clipped by 0 bases and J by 4 bases, with 21 bases between them.

The genes are TRBV6-5 and TRBJ2-7; TRBD1 aligns across 8 bases. V was pared by 4 bases and J by 4 bases, with 9 bases of the junction left unmatched. Germline V gene lookup returns CDR1 MNHEY and CDR2 SVGAGI. CDR3 length: 15 residues. The CDR3 sequence: CASSFYPGQEYEQYF. CDR3 coding DNA: TGTGCCAGCAGTTTTTACCCGGGACAGGAATACGAGCAGTACTTC.

The chain is built from TRBV2 and TRBJ2-7; D not resolved. The germline gives CDR1 SNHLY, CDR2 FYNNEI. This CDR3 region has 15 residues. V shed 3 bases and J shed 2 bases, with 14 bases lying between them. CDR3 amino acids: CASSERSPLTYEQYF. In DNA form, the CDR3 reads TGTGCCAGCAGTGAGAGGAGTCCCCTAACCTACGAGCAGTACTTC.

The chain couples TRBV7-9 to TRBJ1-2; D call uncertain. This CDR3 contains 15 residues. The V gene's germline CDR1 is SEHNR and CDR2 FQNEAQ (reference sequence). The ends were cut back, 4 bases at V and 0 bases at J, with 12 bases in the middle. CDR3 nucleotide sequence: TGTGCCAGCAGCTCAACAGTGAGACCTAACTATGGCTACACCTTC. As protein: CASSSTVRPNYGYTF.

The V gene is TRBV7-8, the J gene TRBJ2-3; TRBD2 is a possible D gene (7 bases). This CDR3 has 15 residues. Trimming cost V 10 bases and J 5 bases, with 22 bases left between them. Germline V gene lookup returns CDR1 SGHVS and CDR2 FQNEAQ. The CDR3 bases are TGTGCCACCGACCCCTTAGGGGGGGCTGGAGATACGCAGTATTTT. Encoded protein: CATDPLGGAGDTQYF. Using reference TRBV7-8 and TRBJ2-3 for the parts outside the CDR3, the full variable domain is GAGVSQSPRYKVAKRGQDVALRCDPISGHVSLFWYQQALGQGPEFLTYFQNEAQLDKSGLPSDRFFAERPEGSVSTLKIQRTQQEDSAVYLCATDPLGGAGDTQYFGPGTRLTVL.

The chain uses TRBV15 and TRBJ2-5; TRBD2 matches at 11 bases. Germline V gene sequence: CDR1 LNHNV, CDR2 YYDKDF (reference sequence). With 5 bases clipped from V and 2 bases from J, the junction kept 13 bases outside the gene matches. CDR3 size: 18 residues. The CDR3 spells CATSSPVLLAGVQETQYF. The CDR3 nucleotides are TGTGCCACCAGCTCCCCCGTTCTACTAGCGGGGGTGCAAGAGACCCAGTACTTC.

Turning to this clone: Other DNA sequences in this sample translate to the same CDR3. This chain links TRBV7-9 with TRBJ1-3; D is ambiguous. Germline loops: CDR1 SEHNR, CDR2 FQNEAQ (reference sequence). The CDR3 runs to 15 residues. Trimming removed 0 bases at V and 0 bases at J, with 6 bases between. Here the CDR3 DNA reads TGTGCCAGCAGCTTAGCGGGAGGCTCTGGAAACACCATATATTTT. Protein sequence: CASSLAGGSGNTIYF.

This clone was seen a handful of times. The chain employs TRBV4-1 and TRBJ1-5; tentatively, D is TRBD1 (5 bases). Trimming removed 3 bases at V and 0 bases at J, with 24 bases between. Per the germline V gene, CDR1 is MGHRA and CDR2 is YSYEKL. This CDR3 contains 20 residues. The CDR3 spells CASSHPVGLTETYSNQPQHF. Written as DNA, the CDR3 is TGCGCCAGCAGCCACCCCGTGGGGCTGACAGAGACCTATAGCAATCAGCCCCAGCATTTT.

Comment on this clone: Within the sample, other DNA sequences also encode this same CDR3. The chain is built from TRBV7-9 and TRBJ1-1, with 7 bases aligning to TRBD1. CDR1 and CDR2 (germline): SEHNR, FQNEAQ (reference sequence). The CDR3 has 14 residues. V shed 1 base and J 1 base; nucleotides not matched to a gene: 0. Written as DNA, the CDR3 is TGTGCCAGCAGCTTAGGGACAGGGAACACTGAAGCTTTCTTT. This gives the protein CASSLGTGNTEAFF.